Listed below are T cell receptor beta chains from one sample, sequenced in a study of Graves' ophthalmopathy and Graves' hyperthyroidism. Each CDR3 protein is one row after TCRdb ran MiXCR on the multiplex PCR reads. The profile covers 740,000 or so distinct CDR3 sequences, with around 40% appearing a single time and 40% to 55% taken by the ten largest. The sample comprised peripheral blood. The source is an adult man with Graves' ophthalmopathy. Each CDR3 is given with its conserved first and last residue. The D gene is left open where the match is weak. Clone size, where shown, is once, few, many, or a class for clones that have expanded.

d_call	v_call	cdr3_length	j_call	clone_size	cdr3_nt	cdr3_aa
.	TRBV10-3	14	TRBJ1-1	.	TGTGCCATCAGTGAGTCGGGTTCGAACACTGAAGCTTTCTTT	CAISESGSNTEAFF
TRBD1	TRBV12-3/TRBV12-4	15	TRBJ2-5	.	TGTGCCAGCAGTCTAGGACAGGGCCTAGAAGAGACCCAGTACTTC	CASSLGQGLEETQYF
.	TRBV7-9	12	TRBJ1-1	many	TGTGCCAGCAGATCCGGAAACACTGAAGCTTTCTTT	CASRSGNTEAFF
TRBD1	TRBV7-2	17	TRBJ2-7	.	TGTGCCAGCAGCTTAGGTGGACAGGGCAGTCGGTCCTACGAGCAGTACTTC	CASSLGGQGSRSYEQYF
TRBD1	TRBV7-9	13	TRBJ1-1	few	TGTGCCAGCAGCTTAGGACAGGGGGCAGTAGCTTTCTTT	CASSLGQGAVAFF
.	TRBV7-2	13	TRBJ2-2	few	TGTGCCAGCACCTACACTAACACCGGGGAGCTGTTTTTT	CASTYTNTGELFF
.	TRBV13	13	TRBJ2-5	many	TGTGCCAGCAGCCATGTAGATGCGGAGACCCAGTACTTC	CASSHVDAETQYF
.	TRBV24-1	15	TRBJ2-5	.	TGTGCCACCAGTGAGGGCGGGACGGCACGTCAGACCCAGTACTTC	CATSEGGTARQTQYF
.	TRBV29-1	12	TRBJ1-2	.	TGCAGCGTTGACAGGGAGCTCTATGGCTACACCTTC	CSVDRELYGYTF
.	TRBV10-2	14	TRBJ2-3	.	TGCGCCAGCAGTGTGGGAGCGATCTCCGATACGCAGTATTTT	CASSVGAISDTQYF
.	TRBV25-1	16	TRBJ2-5	many	TGTGCCAGCAGTGAATATTTGGGGCCTGAGAGGGAGACCCAGTACTTC	CASSEYLGPERETQYF
.	TRBV10-3	16	TRBJ2-2	many	TGTGCCATGTCTTGGCGGGAATCCGCGAACACCGGGGAGCTGTTTTTT	CAMSWRESANTGELFF
TRBD1	TRBV29-1	14	TRBJ1-1	many	TGCAGCGTTGCCCTTACAGGGGTGGGCACTGAAGCTTTCTTT	CSVALTGVGTEAFF
.	TRBV6-1	16	TRBJ2-5	.	TGTGCCAGCATCTTAGGGGACATTTCTTTCCAAGAGACCCAGTACTTC	CASILGDISFQETQYF
.	TRBV7-2	13	TRBJ1-2	.	TGTGCCTGGAGCCACAGGGCGAACTATGGCTACACCTTC	CAWSHRANYGYTF
.	TRBV6-6	14	TRBJ2-7	.	TGTGCCAACAGTGCTGCCCTACACTCCTACGAGCAGTACTTC	CANSAALHSYEQYF
.	TRBV9	14	TRBJ1-4	many	TGTGCCAGCAGCGTGACCGTTGTTAATGAAAAACTGTTTTTT	CASSVTVVNEKLFF
TRBD1	TRBV7-9	20	TRBJ2-6	few	TGTGCCAGCAGCCCGCGGACAGGGGGCACCCTCGGCTCTGGGGCCAACGTCCTGACTTTC	CASSPRTGGTLGSGANVLTF
.	TRBV7-2	14	TRBJ1-2	many	TGTGCCAGCAGCTTAGTGAGGTCCCTACGTGGCTACACCTTC	CASSLVRSLRGYTF
.	TRBV7-9	13	TRBJ2-7	many	TGTGCCAGCAGCTCGGCGAAGACCTACGAGCAGTACTTC	CASSSAKTYEQYF
TRBD1	TRBV13	14	TRBJ1-2	many	TGTGCCAGCAGCCTTACAGGGGCCGCCTATGGCTACACCTTC	CASSLTGAAYGYTF